This T cell receptor beta chain came from a study of blood T cells in healthy people across ages. Study context: Per every two T cells, about one barcoded beta molecule was captured by template switching.

V was clipped by 5 bases and J by 3 bases, with 11 bases between them. Germline V gene sequence: CDR1 SGHTA, CDR2 FQGTGA. The CDR3 extends over 13 amino acids. Sample-barcoded 5' priming and a J-beta primer mix drove a second PCR of roughly 6 to 12 cycles. TCRdb reanalysed the 5' RACE reads using MiXCR and keeps one entry per CDR3 protein. This table holds approximately 800,000 distinct CDR3 sequences, about half found once. About this clonotype: Antigen unknown.

General study results and limits: Aged donors had fewer naive CD4+ cells and lower diversity than long-lived donors. A roughly linear fall in TCR beta diversity per million T cells was seen with increasing age.

The source is a man of 80 years or more in good health. Sample: blood. The rearrangement links TRBV7-3 to TRBJ2-7; D is perhaps TRBD1 (5 bases). Written as DNA, the CDR3 is TGTGCCAGCAGCCCCGACAGATACTACGAGCAGTACTTC. This gives the protein CASSPDRYYEQYF. The full variable domain, completed using reference TRBV7-3 and TRBJ2-7, is GAGVSQTPSNKVTEKGKYVELRCDPISGHTALYWYRQSLGQGPEFLIYFQGTGAADDSGLPNDRFFAVRPEGSVSTLKIQRTERGDSAVYLCASSPDRYYEQYFGPGTRLTVT.